The next 11 T cell receptor beta chains were all read from a single sample in a study of CD8 T cells in ankylosing spondylitis (dated by TCRdb to about 2017). Antigen specificity for these receptors is unknown. Beyond this particular receptor, the publication reports: Blood from ankylosing spondylitis patients appeared to be characterized by a TCR beta motif composed of roughly 8 highly homologous amino acid variants.

The library was obtained by 5' RACE. Sequencing instrument: Illumina HiSeq 2500. The public reads were reprocessed in TCRdb via fastp at Q25 and MiXCR, keeping in-frame beta chains. Entries that share a CDR3 protein sequence are merged under the most common genes and DNA. The sample profile shows roughly 670,000 distinct CDR3 sequences; around 20% of them were found once. The leading ten clones occupy 15% to 20% of the sample. Input material: blood, either unsorted or a sorted T cell fraction (not recorded which). These receptors were collected from a male donor with ankylosing spondylitis.

V gene TRBV10-3 combines with J gene TRBJ2-1; 14 bases are shared with TRBD2. This CDR3 has 16 amino acids. Germline V gene sequence: CDR1 ENHRY, CDR2 SYGVKD. V gave up 2 bases and J gave up 7 bases; unmatched junction bases: 4. The CDR3 DNA sequence: TGTGCCATCAGTGAGGGACTAGCGGGGGGTGAGAATGAGCAGTTCTTC. It yields the protein CAISEGLAGGENEQFF.

The chain uses TRBV15 and TRBJ2-3; tentatively, D is TRBD1 (5 bases). Germline loops: CDR1 LNHNV, CDR2 YYDKDF (reference sequence). The CDR3 totals 14 residues. V was shortened by 0 bases and J by 4 bases, with 8 bases between the two germline ends. The CDR3 spells CATSRDVGADTQYF. DNA of the CDR3: TGTGCCACCAGCAGAGATGTAGGGGCAGATACGCAGTATTTT.

This clonotype appeared a few times. The CDR3: CASSPDTTRGQETQYF. CDR3 coding DNA: TGTGCCAGCAGCCCGGACACGACTAGGGGGCAAGAGACCCAGTACTTC. The chain links TRBV7-2 to TRBJ2-5; perhaps D is TRBD1 or TRBD2 (6 bases each). Trimming took off 5 bases at V and 2 bases at J, with 18 bases between the two ends. CDR1 and CDR2 from the germline V gene are SGHTA and FQGNSA. The CDR3 is 16 amino acids.

This clonotype was counted between two and nine times. This rearrangement joins TRBV5-5 to TRBJ2-1; D remains unclear. This CDR3 contains 12 residues. V lost 3 bases, J lost 8 bases, and 9 bases lay in between. Germline V gene lookup returns CDR1 SGHKS and CDR2 YYEKEE (reference sequence). CDR3 sequence (DNA): TGTGCCAGCAGCTACCATCGCGATGAGCAGTTCTTC. This sequence encodes CASSYHRDEQFF.

V gene TRBV20-1 combines with J gene TRBJ1-5; possibly TRBD1 for D (5 bases). Germline-derived CDR1 and CDR2 are DFQATT and SNEGSKA (reference sequence). The CDR3 contains 13 residues. Trimming removed 1 base from V and 5 bases from J, with 9 bases in between. The CDR3 DNA reads as TGCAGTGCTAGAGCAGGGTACTATCAGCCCCAGCATTTT. Its translation is CSARAGYYQPQHF.

V is TRBV21-1 and J is TRBJ1-3; TRBD1, as called in the table, went unchecked against the DNA. TRBV21-1 is described as a pseudogene. This CDR3 comprises 16 residues. The CDR3 sequence is CAGKSVRQASGNTIYF. The CDR3, as DNA: TGTGCCGGCAAGTCGGTCCGACAGGCTAGTGGAAACACCATATATTTT.

A few counts support this clonotype. The rearrangement uses TRBV7-2 and TRBJ1-1, with D maybe TRBD1 (5 bases). Deletions cut 2 bases from V and 7 bases from J, with 11 bases between. Germline V gene lookup returns CDR1 SGHTA and CDR2 FQGNSA. The length of the CDR3 is 13 residues. DNA for the CDR3: TGTGCCAGCAGCTTAAAAGCGGGGCTTGAAGCTTTCTTT. Protein: CASSLKAGLEAFF.

The rearrangement uses TRBV20-1 and TRBJ2-3; D not resolved. Trimming pared 1 base from V and 5 bases from J, leaving 4 bases between. Looked up from germline, CDR1 is DFQATT and CDR2 is SNEGSKA (reference sequence). The CDR3 runs 11 residues. The CDR3 sequence is CSARVGDTQYF. The CDR3 bases are TGCAGTGCTAGAGTTGGAGATACGCAGTATTTT.

The chain is built from TRBV5-5 and TRBJ2-1; TRBD1 matches at 9 bases. Germline V gives CDR1 SGHKS, CDR2 YYEKEE (reference sequence). The junction had 6 bases not matched to a gene; V was cut back by 4 bases and J by 7 bases. The CDR3 extends over 14 amino acids. For the CDR3, the DNA is TGTGCCAGCAGCCAAATGACAGGGGGGAATGAGCAGTTCTTC. Protein product: CASSQMTGGNEQFF.

The chain employs TRBV7-6 and TRBJ2-7, with 8 bases matching TRBD2. The V gene end was trimmed by 0 bases and the J gene end by 3 bases; junction bases not matched to a gene: 10. The germline CDR1 and CDR2 sequences are SGHVS and FNYEAQ. The CDR3 is 17 residues long. CDR3 in amino acids: CASSLAAGGSGIYEQYF. CDR3 sequence (DNA): TGTGCCAGCAGCTTAGCGGCGGGCGGTAGCGGGATCTACGAGCAGTACTTC.

The genes are TRBV20-1 and TRBJ2-2, with D uncertain. Germline V gene sequence: CDR1 DFQATT, CDR2 SNEGSKA (reference sequence). The germline V and J ends were trimmed by 5 bases and 2 bases, with 9 bases remaining between them. There are 13 residues in the CDR3. Written as DNA, the CDR3 is TGCAGTGCTCCTACCCTTAACACCGGGGAGCTGTTTTTT. Translating gives CSAPTLNTGELFF.